The source of this TCR beta chain is a study of immune reconstitution after stem cell transplant in scleroderma. The table lists this clonotype with many counts. TCRdb used MiXCR to reprocess the RT-PCR reads, holding one entry per CDR3 protein. The sample yields about 2,000 distinct CDR3 sequences, about 16% seen once. Germline CDR1 and CDR2: LGHNA and YSLEER. There are 14 residues in the CDR3. V was cut by 1 base and J by 5 bases, with 8 bases left in between. This sequence originates from a female donor with systemic sclerosis. The chain uses TRBV4-3 and TRBJ2-2; no definite D call. Collection took place before or after autologous hematopoietic stem cell transplantation (not recorded which). The chain's CDR3 is CASSQVIGTGELFF. The DNA for the CDR3 is TGCGCCAGCAGCCAAGTTATAGGAACCGGGGAGCTGTTTTTT.